The rows below give T cell receptor beta chains drawn from one sample of a study of blood T cell repertoires in COVID-19. Measured with immunoSEQ multiplex PCR; TCRdb has only the in-frame clones, and not every one. Of some 180,000 clones in the sample, 60% to 80% were seen once. The specimen sequenced was PBMCs or T cells enriched from blood (not recorded which). The receptor source for this set is a man in his 60s who had been exposed to COVID-19. Each CDR3 is given with its conserved first and last residue. Fields, in order: V gene, D gene, J gene, clone size, CDR3 protein, CDR3 DNA. D genes are given only for firm matches. Clone size appears in some rows only: once, few, many, or a class for an expanded clone.

TRBV19	TRBD2	TRBJ2-1	-	CASSTSGSWNEQFF	TGTGCCAGTAGCACTAGCGGGAGTTGGAATGAGCAGTTCTTC
TRBV10-3	-	TRBJ1-2	-	CAISDGGYNYGYTF	TGTGCCATCAGTGACGGGGGGTATAACTATGGCTACACCTTC
TRBV20-1	TRBD1	TRBJ1-6	few	CSASPDRGPLSPLHF	TGCAGTGCTAGTCCCGACAGGGGGCCCCTTTCACCCCTCCACTTT
TRBV7-2	-	TRBJ1-1	-	CASSLGEGYYTEAFF	TGTGCCAGCAGCTTAGGGGAGGGGTACTACACTGAAGCTTTCTTT
TRBV19	-	TRBJ1-4	-	CASRRTEINEKLFF	TGTGCCAGTAGGAGGACAGAGATTAATGAAAAACTGTTTTTT
TRBV18	TRBD2	TRBJ2-7	once	CASSPPWGGTNEQYF	TGTGCCAGCTCACCACCTTGGGGAGGGACCAACGAGCAGTACTTC
TRBV6-5	-	TRBJ2-7	many	CASSSTGFSLPAEQYF	TGTGCCAGCAGTTCCACAGGGTTCTCCCTTCCTGCCGAGCAGTACTTC
TRBV27	TRBD1	TRBJ1-1	-	CASQQGGWTEAFF	TGTGCCAGCCAACAGGGGGGGTGGACTGAAGCTTTCTTT
TRBV19	-	TRBJ1-1	once	CASSAGAGTEAFF	TGTGCCAGTAGTGCAGGGGCGGGCACTGAAGCTTTCTTT
TRBV9	-	TRBJ2-3	-	CASSALPRGDTQYF	TGTGCCAGCAGCGCCTTACCCCGGGGAGATACGCAGTATTTT
TRBV19	-	TRBJ2-7	-	CASSVGLMVGEQYF	TGTGCCAGTAGTGTCGGACTGATGGTAGGCGAGCAGTACTTC